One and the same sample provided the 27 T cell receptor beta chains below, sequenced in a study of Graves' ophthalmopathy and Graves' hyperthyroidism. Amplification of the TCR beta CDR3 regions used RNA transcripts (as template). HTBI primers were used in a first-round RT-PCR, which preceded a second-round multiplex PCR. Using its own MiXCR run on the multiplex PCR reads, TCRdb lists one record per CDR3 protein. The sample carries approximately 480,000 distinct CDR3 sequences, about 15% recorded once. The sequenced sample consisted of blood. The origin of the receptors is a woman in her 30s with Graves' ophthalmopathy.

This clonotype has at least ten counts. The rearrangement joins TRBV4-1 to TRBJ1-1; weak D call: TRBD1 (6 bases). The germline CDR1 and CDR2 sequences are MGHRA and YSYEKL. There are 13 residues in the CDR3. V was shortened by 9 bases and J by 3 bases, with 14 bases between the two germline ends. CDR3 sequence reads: CASTGSEDTEAFF. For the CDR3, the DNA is TGCGCCAGTACAGGGTCTGAGGACACTGAAGCTTTCTTT.

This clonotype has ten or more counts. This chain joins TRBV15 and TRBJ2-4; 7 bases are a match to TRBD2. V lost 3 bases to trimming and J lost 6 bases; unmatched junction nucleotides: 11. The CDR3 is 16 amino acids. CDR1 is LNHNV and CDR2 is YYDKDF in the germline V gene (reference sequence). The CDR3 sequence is CATSSPGGIRGNIQYF. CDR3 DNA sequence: TGTGCCACCAGCAGCCCGGGAGGAATAAGAGGAAACATTCAGTACTTC.

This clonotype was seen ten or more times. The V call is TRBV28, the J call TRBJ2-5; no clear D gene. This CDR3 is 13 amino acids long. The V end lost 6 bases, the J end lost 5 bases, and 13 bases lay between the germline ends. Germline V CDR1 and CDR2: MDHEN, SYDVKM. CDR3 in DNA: TGTGCCAGCAGGTTAGGCTCTCGGGAGACCCAGTACTTC. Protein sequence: CASRLGSRETQYF.

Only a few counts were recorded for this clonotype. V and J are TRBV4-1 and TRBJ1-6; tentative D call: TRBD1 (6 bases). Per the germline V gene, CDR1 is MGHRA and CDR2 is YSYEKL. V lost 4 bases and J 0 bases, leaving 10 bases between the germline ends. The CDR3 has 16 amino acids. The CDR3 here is CASSRGQSSYNSPLHF. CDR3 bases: TGCGCCAGCAGCCGGGGACAAAGCTCCTATAATTCACCCCTCCACTTT.

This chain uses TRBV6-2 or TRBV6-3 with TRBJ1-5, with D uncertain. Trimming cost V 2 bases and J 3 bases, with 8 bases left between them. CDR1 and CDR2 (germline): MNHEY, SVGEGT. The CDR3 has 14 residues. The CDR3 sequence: CASSYPGLNQPQHF. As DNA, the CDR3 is TGTGCCAGCAGTTACCCTGGACTCAATCAGCCCCAGCATTTT.

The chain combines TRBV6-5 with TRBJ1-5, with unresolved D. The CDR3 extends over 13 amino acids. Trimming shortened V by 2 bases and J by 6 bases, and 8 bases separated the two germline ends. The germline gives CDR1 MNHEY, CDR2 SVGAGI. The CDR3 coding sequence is TGTGCCAGCAGTTACGGCTTCAGTCAGCCCCAGCATTTT. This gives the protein CASSYGFSQPQHF.

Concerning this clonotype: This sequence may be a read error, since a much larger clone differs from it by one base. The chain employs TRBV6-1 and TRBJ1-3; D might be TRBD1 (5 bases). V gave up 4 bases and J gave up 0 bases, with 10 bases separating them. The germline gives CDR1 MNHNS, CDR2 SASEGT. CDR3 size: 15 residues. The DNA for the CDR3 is TGTGCCAGCAGTGCCCGGGGGGACTCTGGAAACACCATATATTTT. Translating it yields CASSARGDSGNTIYF.

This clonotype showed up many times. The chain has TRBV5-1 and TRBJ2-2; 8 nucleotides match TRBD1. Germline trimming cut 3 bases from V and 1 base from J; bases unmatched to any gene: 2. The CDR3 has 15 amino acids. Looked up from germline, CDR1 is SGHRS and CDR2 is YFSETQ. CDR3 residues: CASSWGQENTGELFF. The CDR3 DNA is TGCGCCAGCAGCTGGGGACAGGAGAACACCGGGGAGCTGTTTTTT.

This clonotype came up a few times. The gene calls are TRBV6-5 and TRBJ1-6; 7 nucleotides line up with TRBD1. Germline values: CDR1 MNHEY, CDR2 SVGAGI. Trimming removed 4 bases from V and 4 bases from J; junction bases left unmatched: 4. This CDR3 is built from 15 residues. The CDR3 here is CASSSPGQYNSPLHF. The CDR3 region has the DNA TGTGCCAGCAGTTCCCCGGGACAGTATAATTCACCCCTCCACTTT.

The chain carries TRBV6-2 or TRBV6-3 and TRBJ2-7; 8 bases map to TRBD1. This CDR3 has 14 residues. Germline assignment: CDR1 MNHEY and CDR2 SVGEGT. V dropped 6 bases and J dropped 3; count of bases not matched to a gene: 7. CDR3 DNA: TGTGCCAGCAGCTCACAGACAGGGGACTACGAGCAGTACTTC. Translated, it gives CASSSQTGDYEQYF.

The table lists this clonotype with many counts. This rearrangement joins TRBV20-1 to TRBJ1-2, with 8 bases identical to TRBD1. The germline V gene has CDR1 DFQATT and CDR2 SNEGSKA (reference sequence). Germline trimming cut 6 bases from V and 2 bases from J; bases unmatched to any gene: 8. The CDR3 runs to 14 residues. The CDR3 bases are TGCAGTGCCCCTGGACAGGGACGAAACTATGGCTACACCTTC. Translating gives CSAPGQGRNYGYTF.

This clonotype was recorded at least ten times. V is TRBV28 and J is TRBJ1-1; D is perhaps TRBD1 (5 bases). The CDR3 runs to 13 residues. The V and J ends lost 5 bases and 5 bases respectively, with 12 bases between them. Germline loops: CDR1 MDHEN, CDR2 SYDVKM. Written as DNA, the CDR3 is TGTGCCAGCAGTCTCAGGGTGGGGACTGAAGCTTTCTTT. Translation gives CASSLRVGTEAFF. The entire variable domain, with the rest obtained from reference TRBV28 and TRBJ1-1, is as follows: DVKVTQSSRYLVKRTGEKVFLECVQDMDHENMFWYRQDPGLGLRLIYFSYDVKMKEKGDIPEGYSVSREKKERFSLILESASTNQTSMYLCASSLRVGTEAFFGQGTRLTVV.

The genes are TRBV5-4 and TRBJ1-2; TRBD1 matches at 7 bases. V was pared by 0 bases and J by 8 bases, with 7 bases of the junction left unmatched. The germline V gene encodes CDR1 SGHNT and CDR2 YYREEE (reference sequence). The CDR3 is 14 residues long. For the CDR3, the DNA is TGTGCCAGCAGCTTGGGCAGGGGGGCTCGGGGCTACACCTTC. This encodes CASSLGRGARGYTF.

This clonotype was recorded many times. CDR3 in amino acids: CASRSIGTDQETQYF. CDR3 DNA: TGTGCCAGCAGGTCGATCGGGACAGATCAAGAGACCCAGTACTTC. The chain has TRBV6-1 and TRBJ2-5, with 7 bases matching TRBD1. This CDR3 comprises 15 residues. J gave up 2 bases and V 6 bases, and 9 bases lay outside the gene matches. CDR1 is MNHNS, CDR2 SASEGT, per germline.

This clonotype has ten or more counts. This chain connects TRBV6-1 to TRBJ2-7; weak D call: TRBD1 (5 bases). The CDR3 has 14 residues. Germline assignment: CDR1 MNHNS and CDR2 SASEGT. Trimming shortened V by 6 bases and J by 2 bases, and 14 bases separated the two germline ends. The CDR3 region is CASRRPGPPYEQYF. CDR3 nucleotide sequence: TGTGCCAGCAGGCGACCAGGGCCACCCTACGAGCAGTACTTC.

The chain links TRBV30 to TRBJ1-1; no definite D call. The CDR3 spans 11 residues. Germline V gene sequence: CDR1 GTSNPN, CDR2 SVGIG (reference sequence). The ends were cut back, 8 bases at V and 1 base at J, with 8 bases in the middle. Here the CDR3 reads CAGNRNTEAFF. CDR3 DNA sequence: TGTGCCGGGAACAGGAACACTGAAGCTTTCTTT.

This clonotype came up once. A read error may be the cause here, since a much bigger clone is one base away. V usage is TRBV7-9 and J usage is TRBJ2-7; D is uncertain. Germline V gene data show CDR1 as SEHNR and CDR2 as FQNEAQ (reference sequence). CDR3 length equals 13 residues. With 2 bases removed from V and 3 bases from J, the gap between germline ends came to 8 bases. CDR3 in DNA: TGTGCCAGCAGCTTACCCCCCGACTACGAGCAGTACGTC. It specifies CASSLPPDYEQYV.

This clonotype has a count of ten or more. CDR3 loop: CASSNHPTSGSYEQYF. In DNA form, the CDR3 reads TGTGCCAGCAGCAACCACCCTACTAGCGGATCCTACGAGCAGTACTTC. This rearrangement joins TRBV11-1 to TRBJ2-7; 8 nucleotides line up with TRBD2. CDR1 and CDR2 (germline): SGHAT, FQDESV (reference sequence). This CDR3 has 16 residues. V was pared by 5 bases and J by 1 base, with 10 bases of the junction left unmatched.

CDR3: CAWSSGILNTEAFF. CDR3 DNA: TGTGCCTGGAGTAGCGGCATTTTGAACACTGAAGCTTTCTTT. This chain links TRBV30 with TRBJ1-1; D unclear. CDR1 and CDR2 (germline): GTSNPN, SVGIG (reference sequence). This CDR3 spans 14 amino acids. Between the trimmed V and J ends, which lost 2 bases and 0 bases, there was a span of 10 bases.

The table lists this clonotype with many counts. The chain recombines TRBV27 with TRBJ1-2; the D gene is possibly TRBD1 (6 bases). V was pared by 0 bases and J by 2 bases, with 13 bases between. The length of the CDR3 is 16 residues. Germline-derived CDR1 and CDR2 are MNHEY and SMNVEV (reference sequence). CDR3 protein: CASSLSRQGSNYGYTF. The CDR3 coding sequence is TGTGCCAGCAGTTTATCTCGGCAGGGGTCCAACTATGGCTACACCTTC.

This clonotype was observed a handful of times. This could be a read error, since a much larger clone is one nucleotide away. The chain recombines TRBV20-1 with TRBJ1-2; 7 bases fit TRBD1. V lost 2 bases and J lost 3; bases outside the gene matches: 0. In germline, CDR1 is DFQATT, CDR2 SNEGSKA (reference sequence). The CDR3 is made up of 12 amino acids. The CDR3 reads CSARQGDYGYTF. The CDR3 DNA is TGCAGTGCTAGACAGGGGGACTATGGCTACACCTTC.

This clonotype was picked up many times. The CDR3 reads CASSYQIDRDFDTEAFF. CDR3 in DNA: TGTGCCAGCAGTTACCAGATCGACAGGGATTTCGACACTGAAGCTTTCTTT. J is TRBJ1-1 and V is TRBV6-5, with TRBD1 identical over 7 bases. CDR1 is MNHEY, CDR2 SVGAGI, per germline. After removal of 2 bases from V and 3 bases from J, the junction contained 12 bases not matched to a gene. This CDR3 region has 17 residues.

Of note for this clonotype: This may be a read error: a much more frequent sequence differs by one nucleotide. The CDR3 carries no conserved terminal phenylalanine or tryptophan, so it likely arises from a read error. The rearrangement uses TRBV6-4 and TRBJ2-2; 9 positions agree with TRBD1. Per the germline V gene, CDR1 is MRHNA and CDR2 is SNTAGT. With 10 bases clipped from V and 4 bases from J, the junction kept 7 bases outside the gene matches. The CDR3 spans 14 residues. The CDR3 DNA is TGTGCCAAGCCGGGACAGGGATTCACCGGGGAGCTGTTTTTG. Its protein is CAKPGQGFTGELFL.

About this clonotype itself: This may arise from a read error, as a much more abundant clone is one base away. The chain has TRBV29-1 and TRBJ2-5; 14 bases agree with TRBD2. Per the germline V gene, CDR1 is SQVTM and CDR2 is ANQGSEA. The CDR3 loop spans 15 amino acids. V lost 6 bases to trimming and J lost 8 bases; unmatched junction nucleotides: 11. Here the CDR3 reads CSVDGTSGSGDTQYF. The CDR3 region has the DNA TGCAGCGTAGACGGGACTAGCGGGAGTGGGGACACCCAGTACTTC.

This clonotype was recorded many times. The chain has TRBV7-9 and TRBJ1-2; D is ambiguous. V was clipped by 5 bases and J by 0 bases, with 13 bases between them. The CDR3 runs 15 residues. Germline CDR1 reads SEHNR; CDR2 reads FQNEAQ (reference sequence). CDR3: CASSPPSVPNYGYTF. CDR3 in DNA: TGTGCCAGCAGCCCCCCTTCTGTCCCTAACTATGGCTACACCTTC.

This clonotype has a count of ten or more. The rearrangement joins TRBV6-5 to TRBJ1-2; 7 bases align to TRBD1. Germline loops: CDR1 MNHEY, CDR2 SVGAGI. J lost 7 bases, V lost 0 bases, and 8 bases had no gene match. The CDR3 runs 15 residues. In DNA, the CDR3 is TGTGCCAGCAGTTACTCGACAGGGACAGTTGGTGGCTACACCTTC. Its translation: CASSYSTGTVGGYTF.

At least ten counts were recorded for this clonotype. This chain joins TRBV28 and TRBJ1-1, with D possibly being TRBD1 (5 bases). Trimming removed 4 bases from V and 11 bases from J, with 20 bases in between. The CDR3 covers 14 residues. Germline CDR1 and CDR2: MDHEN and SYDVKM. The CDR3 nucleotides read TGTGCCAGCAGTTCCCCGTCTTGGGCAGGGTTGGCTTTCTTT. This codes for CASSSPSWAGLAFF.